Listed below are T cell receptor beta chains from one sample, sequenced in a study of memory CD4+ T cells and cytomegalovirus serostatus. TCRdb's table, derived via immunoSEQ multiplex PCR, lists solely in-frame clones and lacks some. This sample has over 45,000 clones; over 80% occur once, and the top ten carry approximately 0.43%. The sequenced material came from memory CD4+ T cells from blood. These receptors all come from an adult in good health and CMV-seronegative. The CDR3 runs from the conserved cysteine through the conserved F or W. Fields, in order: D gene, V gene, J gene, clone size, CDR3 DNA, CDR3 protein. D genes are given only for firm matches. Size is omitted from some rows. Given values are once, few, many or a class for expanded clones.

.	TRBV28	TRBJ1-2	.	TGTGCCAGCAGTGCGGGACACAATTATGGCTACACCTTC	CASSAGHNYGYTF
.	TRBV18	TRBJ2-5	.	TGTGCCAGCTCACCAAGGCAGGAAACAATAGGGACCCAGTACTTC	CASSPRQETIGTQYF
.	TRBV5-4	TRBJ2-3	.	TGTGCCAGCAGCTTGGAGCAGCGCTTGGGCACAGATACGCAGTATTTT	CASSLEQRLGTDTQYF
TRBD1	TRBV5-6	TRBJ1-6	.	TGTGCCAGCAGCTTGTGGATTAACTCTCCGGGACAGTATAATTCACCCCTCCACTTT	CASSLWINSPGQYNSPLHF
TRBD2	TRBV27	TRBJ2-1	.	TGTGCCAGCAGTAGGGGTGCGGGGGGAAACAATGAGCAGTTCTTC	CASSRGAGGNNEQFF
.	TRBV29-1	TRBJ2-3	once	TGCAGCGCTGGCCAGGGTGGAGATACGCAGTATTTT	CSAGQGGDTQYF
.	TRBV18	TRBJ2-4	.	TGTGCCAGCTCAGCGGACAGAAAAAACATTCAGTACTTC	CASSADRKNIQYF
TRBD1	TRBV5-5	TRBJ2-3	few	TGTGCCAGCGGAAGACAGGGGGGCACAGATACGCAGTATTTT	CASGRQGGTDTQYF
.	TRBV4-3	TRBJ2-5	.	TGCGCCAGCAGCCAAGAAAGGGCACAGGGACGGGAGACCCAGTACTTC	CASSQERAQGRETQYF
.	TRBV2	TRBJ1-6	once	TGTGCCAGCAACTCCGACAGTTATAATTCACCCCTCCACTTT	CASNSDSYNSPLHF
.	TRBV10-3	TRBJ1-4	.	TGTGCCATCAGTCCGACAGGAGAGGAAAAACTGTTTTTT	CAISPTGEEKLFF
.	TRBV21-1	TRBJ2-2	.	TGTGCCAGCAGCAAAGCGAGGAGGACGAACACCGGGGAGCTGTTTTTT	CASSKARRTNTGELFF
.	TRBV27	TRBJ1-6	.	TGTGCCAGCACGACCGTCGGTTCACCCCTCCACTTT	CASTTVGSPLHF
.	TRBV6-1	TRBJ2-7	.	TGTGCCAGCAGAGCCAGACAGGGAGGTTACGAGCAGTACTTC	CASRARQGGYEQYF
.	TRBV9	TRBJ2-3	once	TGTGCCAGCAGCGTAGGGATCACAGATACGCAGTATTTT	CASSVGITDTQYF
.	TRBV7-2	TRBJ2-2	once	TGTGCCAGCAGCTTAGATCCGAACACCGGGGAGCTGTTTTTT	CASSLDPNTGELFF
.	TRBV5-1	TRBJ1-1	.	TGCGCCAGCAGCCCGGACACTAAGAACACTGAAGCTTTCTTT	CASSPDTKNTEAFF
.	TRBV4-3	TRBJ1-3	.	TGCGCCAGCAGCCAAGGGACGAGCCTTGGTGGAAACACCATATATTTT	CASSQGTSLGGNTIYF
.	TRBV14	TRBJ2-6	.	TGTGCCAGCAGCCAAGGGAGGATACTTGGGGCCAACGTCCTGACTTTC	CASSQGRILGANVLTF
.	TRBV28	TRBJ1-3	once	TGTGCCAGCACCCGATATGGACGGAACTCTGGAAACACCATATATTTT	CASTRYGRNSGNTIYF
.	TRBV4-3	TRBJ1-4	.	TGCGCCAGCAGCCAAGATTTAGGGGCTAATGAAAAACTGTTTTTT	CASSQDLGANEKLFF
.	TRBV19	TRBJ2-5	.	TGTGCCAGTAGTATCATGGAGACCCAGTACTTC	CASSIMETQYF
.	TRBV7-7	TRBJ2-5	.	TGTGCTAGCAGCTTAGGTCGGGGAGTCCAAGAGACCCAGTACTTC	CASSLGRGVQETQYF
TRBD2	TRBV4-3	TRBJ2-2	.	TGCGCCAGCAGCCCCGGGACTAGCTTAACCGGGGAGCTGTTTTTT	CASSPGTSLTGELFF
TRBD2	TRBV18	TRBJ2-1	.	TGTGCCAGCTCCCCTCGGCGACAGCGGGGGGCGAGCTCCTACAATGAGCAGTTCTTC	CASSPRRQRGASSYNEQFF
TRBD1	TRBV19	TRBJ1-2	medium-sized	TGTGCCAGTAGTAGAGAACAGGGGGCGCGTGGCTACACCTTC	CASSREQGARGYTF
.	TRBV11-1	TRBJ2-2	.	TGTGCCAGCAGCTTAAACCGCGGGTCGGACACCGGGGAGCTGTTTTTT	CASSLNRGSDTGELFF
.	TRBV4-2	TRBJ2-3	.	TGTGCCAGCAGCCAAGGCAGGGGTTCGGATACGCAGTATTTT	CASSQGRGSDTQYF
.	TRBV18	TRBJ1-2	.	TGTGCCAGCTCACCTTCTCCGGGACTCGCCTTC	CASSPSPGLAF
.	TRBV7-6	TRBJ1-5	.	TGTGCCAGCAGCGCTCAGGGAAATGGCAATCAGCCCCAGCATTTT	CASSAQGNGNQPQHF